This entry is about one T cell receptor beta chain. The antigen is not known. The sample originates from a study of cytotoxic CD8 clonotypes in ibrutinib-treated CLL. Findings and limits, study-wide: Contraction or stability on treatment was seen for public clonotypes, which were uncommon.

Repertoires were generated with immunoSEQ multiplex PCR, while TCRdb's copy carries only in-frame clones and drops some. The sample contains 25,000 to 30,000 clones, roughly 76% of which appear only once. The length of the CDR3 is 15 residues. The V gene's germline CDR1 is LNHDA and CDR2 SQIVND (reference sequence). Between the trimmed V and J ends, which lost 3 bases and 3 bases, there was a span of 12 bases. This chain joins TRBV19 and TRBJ1-5, with a possible D match to TRBD1 (6 bases). The source material was PBMCs, sampled after 36 months of ibrutinib treatment. This TCR was sampled from a human donor with chronic lymphocytic leukemia. Here the CDR3 DNA reads TGTGCCAGTAGTATTGTCTCGGGGGCCAATCAGCCCCAGCATTTT. Translation: CASSIVSGANQPQHF. Full variable domain (outside the CDR3, taken from reference TRBV19 and TRBJ1-5): DGGITQSPKYLFRKEGQNVTLSCEQNLNHDAMYWYRQDPGQGLRLIYYSQIVNDFQKGDIAEGYSVSREKKESFPLTVTSAQKNPTAFYLCASSIVSGANQPQHFGDGTRLSIL.